The 17 T cell receptor beta chains below were found in one sample sequenced in a study of shared clonotypes between healthy human individuals (dated by TCRdb to the early 2020s). Preparation of the library involved the immunoSEQ multiplex PCR assay. The table was pulled from immuneACCESS by TCRdb, which kept in-frame rearrangements only. Such tables lose some clones; where checked, under half of the loss comes from unresolved V genes, and the rest has no known cause. This sample has roughly 2 million clones in its table, and 85% to 95% of those were observed once. The ten most abundant clones make up 0.1% to 0.15% of the sample. Sequenced material: naive CD4+ T cells sorted from blood. This specimen's cell subset or site label, interpreted: CD45RA+ positively selected. These receptor sequences come from a man younger than 35 in good health.

The CDR3 DNA sequence: TGTGCCAGTAGTTTTTGGAGGGGGAATCAGCCCCAGCATTTT. Translated: CASSFWRGNQPQHF. This chain connects TRBV19 to TRBJ1-5, with a weak D call TRBD1 (6 bases). V lost 5 bases to trimming and J lost 4 bases, with 12 bases between them. There are 14 residues in the CDR3. Per the germline V gene, CDR1 is LNHDA and CDR2 is SQIVND (reference sequence).

V usage is TRBV19 and J usage is TRBJ1-1; maybe TRBD1 (5 bases). V shed 6 bases and J shed 4 bases, with 15 bases lying between them. This CDR3 comprises 14 residues. Germline V gives CDR1 LNHDA, CDR2 SQIVND (reference sequence). The CDR3 region is CASRTVKTSTEAFF. CDR3 nucleotides: TGTGCCAGTAGGACAGTGAAGACGAGCACTGAAGCTTTCTTT.

The chain has TRBV7-8 and TRBJ2-7; TRBD1 matches at 8 bases. The CDR3 is 15 amino acids. Germline V gene lookup returns CDR1 SGHVS and CDR2 FQNEAQ. Trimming cost V 1 base and J 5 bases; bases outside gene matches: 7. The CDR3 sequence is CASSLDQGAGNEQYF. The CDR3 bases are TGTGCCAGCAGCTTAGATCAGGGGGCGGGGAACGAGCAGTACTTC.

This chain connects TRBV28 to TRBJ1-5; 7 bases map to TRBD1. The germline V gene encodes CDR1 MDHEN and CDR2 SYDVKM. Germline trimming cut 1 base from V and 0 bases from J; bases unmatched to any gene: 3. This CDR3 is 16 amino acids long. The DNA for the CDR3 is TGTGCCAGCAGTTTATCCAGGGGGTATAGCAATCAGCCCCAGCATTTT. Translation: CASSLSRGYSNQPQHF.

The chain couples TRBV28 to TRBJ1-2; TRBD1 matches at 9 bases. J gave up 6 bases and V 3 bases, and 8 bases lay outside the gene matches. In germline, CDR1 is MDHEN, CDR2 SYDVKM. This CDR3 spans 15 amino acids. Here the CDR3 reads CASSLFRTGVDGYTF. The CDR3 DNA reads TGTGCCAGCAGTTTGTTTCGGACAGGGGTCGATGGCTACACCTTC.

The chain employs TRBV7-9 and TRBJ2-7; 12 bases fit TRBD2. Per germline, CDR1 SEHNR and CDR2 FQNEAQ (reference sequence). This CDR3 has 16 residues. V trimming: 5 bases; J trimming: 3 bases; junction bases outside the gene matches: 8. Here the CDR3 reads CASSPYRTSGNYEQYF. The CDR3 nucleotides read TGTGCCAGCAGCCCTTACCGGACTAGCGGGAACTACGAGCAGTACTTC.

This clone was observed a single time. CDR3 protein: CAWLAARDTQYF. CDR3 sequence (DNA): TGTGCCTGGCTTGCGGCCCGGGATACGCAGTATTTT. The chain is built from TRBV30 and TRBJ2-3; D is uncertain. V lost 5 bases and J lost 6, with 12 bases in between. Germline V CDR1 and CDR2: GTSNPN, SVGIG (reference sequence). The CDR3 is 12 amino acids. The full variable domain, rest sourced from reference TRBV30 and TRBJ2-3, is SQTIHQWPATLVQPVGSPLSLECTVEGTSNPNLYWYRQAAGRGLQLLFYSVGIGQISSEVPQNLSASRPQDRQFILSSKKLLLSDSGFYLCAWLAARDTQYFGPGTRLTVL.

V usage is TRBV9 and J usage is TRBJ2-7; D is undetermined. Germline CDR1 is SGDLS and CDR2 is YYNGEE. This CDR3 is 14 amino acids long. Trimming left V 0 bases short and J 0 bases short, with 7 bases between. The CDR3 DNA reads as TGTGCCAGCAGCGTAGGCCAGGCCTCCTACGAGCAGTACTTC. Encoded protein: CASSVGQASYEQYF.

This chain uses TRBV27 with TRBJ1-2, with D unclear. Trimming shortened V by 0 bases and J by 1 base, and 6 bases separated the two germline ends. CDR3 size: 14 residues. The germline gives CDR1 MNHEY, CDR2 SMNVEV (reference sequence). Written as DNA, the CDR3 is TGTGCCAGCAGTTTATCTTGGGGTAACTATGGCTACACCTTC. Residues: CASSLSWGNYGYTF.

The chain couples TRBV19 to TRBJ2-1, with TRBD2 identical over 8 bases. This CDR3 has 15 amino acids. V was clipped by 3 bases and J by 10 bases; unmatched bases: 11. Germline-derived CDR1 and CDR2 are LNHDA and SQIVND (reference sequence). DNA for the CDR3: TGTGCCAGTAGTATTGGGACTAGTGGAGGAGCAGAGCAGTTCTTC. The encoded protein is CASSIGTSGGAEQFF.

J is TRBJ1-2 and V is TRBV23-1; 8 positions match TRBD1. TRBV23-1 is flagged as an ORF with uncertain function. The CDR3 runs to 15 residues. J lost 7 bases, V lost 4 bases, and 11 bases had no gene match. CDR3 sequence: CASSPTNGQGRGYTF. The CDR3 region has the DNA TGCGCCAGCAGTCCCACCAATGGACAGGGCCGTGGCTACACCTTC.

The chain has TRBV30 and TRBJ2-2; D may be TRBD1 (6 bases). V lost 2 bases and J lost 4, with 11 bases in between. Per the germline V gene, CDR1 is GTSNPN and CDR2 is SVGIG (reference sequence). This CDR3 comprises 14 residues. The CDR3: CAWSQGSGTGELFF. The CDR3 coding sequence is TGTGCCTGGAGTCAGGGGTCCGGCACCGGGGAGCTGTTTTTT.

The chain combines TRBV5-4 with TRBJ1-5, with D maybe TRBD1 (6 bases). Trimming took off 4 bases at V and 2 bases at J, with 10 bases between the two ends. The CDR3 is made up of 14 amino acids. Germline loops: CDR1 SGHNT, CDR2 YYREEE (reference sequence). The CDR3 nucleotides read TGTGCCAGCAGCCGGAGGGGGGGCAATCAGCCCCAGCATTTT. It yields the protein CASSRRGGNQPQHF.

This clone has only one observation. The chain is built from TRBV2 and TRBJ2-7; the D gene is possibly TRBD2 (6 bases). V was pared by 4 bases and J by 3 bases, with 13 bases between. CDR1 and CDR2 from the germline V gene are SNHLY and FYNNEI. CDR3 length: 14 residues. CDR3 residues: CASSVGGSVYEQYF. The CDR3 bases are TGTGCCAGCAGTGTTGGAGGGAGCGTCTACGAGCAGTACTTC.

Points on this clone: Other nucleotide sequences in the sample specify the same CDR3. The CDR3 bases are TGTGCCAGCAGCTTGACAGGGACCTATGGCTACACCTTC. It codes for CASSLTGTYGYTF. V is TRBV7-2 and J is TRBJ1-2; 7 nucleotides match TRBD1. Germline lookup yields CDR1 SGHTA and CDR2 FQGNSA. The CDR3 totals 13 residues. Losses at the gene ends were 3 bases for V and 4 bases for J; bases not matched to a gene: 2.

The J gene is TRBJ1-1, the V gene TRBV28, with D maybe TRBD1 (6 bases). This CDR3 comprises 13 residues. CDR1 is MDHEN and CDR2 is SYDVKM in the germline V gene. V was trimmed by 11 bases and J by 0 bases, leaving 13 bases between them. The chain's CDR3 is CAHRVQMNTEAFF. CDR3 coding DNA: TGTGCCCACAGGGTGCAGATGAACACTGAAGCTTTCTTT.

The chain employs TRBV5-1 and TRBJ2-1, with D unclear. Trimming shortened V by 6 bases and J by 0 bases, and 7 bases separated the two germline ends. In germline, CDR1 is SGHRS, CDR2 YFSETQ. CDR3 size: 13 residues. The CDR3 sequence: CASTASSYNEQFF. As DNA, the CDR3 is TGCGCCAGCACGGCGAGCTCCTACAATGAGCAGTTCTTC.